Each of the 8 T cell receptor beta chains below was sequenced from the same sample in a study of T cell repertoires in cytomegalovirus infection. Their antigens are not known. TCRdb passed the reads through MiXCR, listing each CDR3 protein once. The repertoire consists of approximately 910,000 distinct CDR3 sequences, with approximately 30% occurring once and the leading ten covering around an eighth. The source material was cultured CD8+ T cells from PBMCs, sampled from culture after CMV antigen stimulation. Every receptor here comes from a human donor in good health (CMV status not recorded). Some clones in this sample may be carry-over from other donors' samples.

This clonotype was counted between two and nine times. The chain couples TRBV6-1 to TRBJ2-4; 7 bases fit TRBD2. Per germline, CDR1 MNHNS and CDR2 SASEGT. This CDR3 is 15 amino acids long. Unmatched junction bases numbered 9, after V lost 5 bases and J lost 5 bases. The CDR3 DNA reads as TGTGCCAGCAGTTTGGCTGGACTAGTGGAAAACATTCAGTACTTC. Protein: CASSLAGLVENIQYF.

CDR3 loop: CASSHSGGLTDTQYF. CDR3 in DNA: TGTGCCAGCAGCCATAGCGGGGGCCTCACAGATACGCAGTATTTT. V is TRBV12-3 or TRBV12-4 and J is TRBJ2-3, with 9 bases aligning to TRBD2. J lost 2 bases, V lost 6 bases, and 6 bases had no gene match. The CDR3 length is 15 residues.

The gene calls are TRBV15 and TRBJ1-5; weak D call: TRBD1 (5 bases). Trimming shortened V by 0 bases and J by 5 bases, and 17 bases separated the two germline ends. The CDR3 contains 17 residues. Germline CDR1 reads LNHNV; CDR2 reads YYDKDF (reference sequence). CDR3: CATSRDFEYGAYQPQHF. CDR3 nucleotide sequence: TGTGCCACCAGCAGAGATTTCGAGTACGGGGCCTATCAGCCCCAGCATTTT.

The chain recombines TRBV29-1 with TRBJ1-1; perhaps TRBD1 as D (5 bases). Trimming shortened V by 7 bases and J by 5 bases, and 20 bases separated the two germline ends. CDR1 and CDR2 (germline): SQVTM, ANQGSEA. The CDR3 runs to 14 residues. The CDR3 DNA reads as TGCAGCGATCTGGTCCCAGGGCGGGGGACTGAAGCTTTCTTT. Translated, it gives CSDLVPGRGTEAFF. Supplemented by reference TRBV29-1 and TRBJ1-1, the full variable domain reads SAVISQKPSRDICQRGTSLTIQCQVDSQVTMMFWYRQQPGQSLTLIATANQGSEATYESGFVIDKFPISRPNLTFSTLTVSNMSPEDSSIYLCSDLVPGRGTEAFFGQGTRLTVV.

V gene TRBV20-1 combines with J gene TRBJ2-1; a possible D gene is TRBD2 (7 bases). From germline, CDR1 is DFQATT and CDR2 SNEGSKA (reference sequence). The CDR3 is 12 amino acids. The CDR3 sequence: CNPVGGRNEQFF. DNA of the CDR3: TGCAACCCCGTGGGGGGGCGCAATGAGCAGTTCTTC.

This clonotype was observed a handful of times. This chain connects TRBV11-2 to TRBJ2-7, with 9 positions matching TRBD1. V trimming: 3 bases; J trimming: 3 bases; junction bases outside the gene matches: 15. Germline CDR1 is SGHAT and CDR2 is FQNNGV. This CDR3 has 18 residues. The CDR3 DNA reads TGTGCCAGCAGCTTGGTACTTACGGGGTGGGACAGGGACTACGAGCAGTACTTC. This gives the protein CASSLVLTGWDRDYEQYF.

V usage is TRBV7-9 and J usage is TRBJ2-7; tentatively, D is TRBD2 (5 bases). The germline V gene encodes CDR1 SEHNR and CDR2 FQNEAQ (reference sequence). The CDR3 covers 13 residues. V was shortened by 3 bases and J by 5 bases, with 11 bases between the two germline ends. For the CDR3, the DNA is TGTGCCAGCAGCTTCCCCCCCGGGGACGAGCAGTACGTC. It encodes CASSFPPGDEQYV.

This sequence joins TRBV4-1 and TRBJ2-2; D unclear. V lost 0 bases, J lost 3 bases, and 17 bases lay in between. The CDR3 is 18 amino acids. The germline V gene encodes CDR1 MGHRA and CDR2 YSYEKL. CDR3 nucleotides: TGCGCCAGCAGCCAAGAGTATAGATTGAGTGCTTACACCGGGGAGCTGTTTTTT. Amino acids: CASSQEYRLSAYTGELFF.